The next 3 T cell receptor beta chains were all read from a single sample in a study of cytomegalovirus exposure and HLA in healthy donors. With 60 Vbeta and 13 Jbeta primers, the PCR was carried out. The repertoire was sequenced with immunoSEQ multiplex PCR; TCRdb's copy has only in-frame clones and lacks some. The profile covers 200,000 to 250,000 clones, with around 86% appearing a single time and 2.7% taken by the ten largest. What was sequenced was PBMCs. These TCRs come from a woman aged 40-49 years in good health and CMV-seronegative.

CDR3 nucleotide sequence: TGTGCCAGCAGCGTCTGGAGGTCCACTGAAGCTTTCTTT. This gives the protein CASSVWRSTEAFF. The chain uses TRBV11-2 and TRBJ1-1; no clear D. In germline, CDR1 is SGHAT, CDR2 FQNNGV. V lost 5 bases and J 4 bases, leaving 11 bases between the germline ends. The CDR3 sequence is 13 residues long. Full variable domain (missing parts from reference TRBV11-2 and TRBJ1-1): EAGVAQSPRYKIIEKRQSVAFWCNPISGHATLYWYQQILGQGPKLLIQFQNNGVVDDSQLPKDRFSAERLKGVDSTLKIQPAKLEDSAVYLCASSVWRSTEAFFGQGTRLTVV.

Only one count was recorded for this clone. The rearrangement uses TRBV30 and TRBJ2-5; unclear D gene. Matching the DNA end better, TRBJ2-7 makes the J call doubtful. Germline V CDR1 and CDR2: GTSNPN, SVGIG (reference sequence). CDR3 length: 9 amino acids. The CDR3 coding sequence is TGTGCCTGTTCCTACGAGCAGTACTTC. Its protein product is CACSYEQYF.

This chain joins TRBV9 and TRBJ2-5; TRBD2 is a possible D gene (6 bases). TRBJ2-7 matches the DNA end more closely, so the J call is doubtful. The CDR3 is made up of 14 amino acids. The germline V gene has CDR1 SGDLS and CDR2 YYNGEE. The CDR3 DNA is TGTGCCAGCAGCGAAGCGGGCAGCTCCTACGAGCAGTACTTC. It is translated as CASSEAGSSYEQYF.